This T cell receptor (beta chain) was sequenced during a study of blood T cells in healthy people across ages. Donors each provided roughly 11 milliliters of peripheral blood. The CDR3 has 12 residues. The germline V and J ends were trimmed by 0 bases and 13 bases, with 13 bases remaining between them. Germline V CDR1 and CDR2: SQVTM, ANQGSEA. The authors ran a second PCR of about 6 to 11 cycles using a sample-barcoded 5' primer and a J-beta primer mix. One entry per CDR3 protein, called by TCRdb with MiXCR from the 5' RACE reads. The sample yields around 800,000 distinct CDR3 sequences, more than 35% seen once.

V and J are TRBV29-1 and TRBJ2-1; D gene ambiguous. Sequences were obtained from blood. This TCR came from a man aged 80 or over in good health. CDR3 bases: TGCAGCGTTGAAGAGCGGCAAGAGACCCAGTTCTTC. Translated, it gives CSVEERQETQFF.